Listed here are 19 T cell receptor beta chains from one sample, sequenced in a study of CD8 T cells in ankylosing spondylitis. Study observations and caveats: For ankylosing spondylitis blood, a TCR beta motif of seven to nine highly homologous variants appeared characteristic.

A single record per CDR3 protein comes from TCRdb applying MiXCR to the 5' RACE reads. The sample lists around 450,000 distinct CDR3 sequences, 25% to 30% occurring once. Their target antigens are unknown. Sequencing used blood, either unsorted or a sorted T cell fraction (not recorded which). The receptors come from a male donor with ankylosing spondylitis.

The CDR3 DNA reads as TGCAGTGCTAGAGATTGGGGCGAGATGCCAGATACGCAGTATTTT. It encodes CSARDWGEMPDTQYF. V usage is TRBV20-1 and J usage is TRBJ2-3; a weak D match, TRBD1 (5 bases). The CDR3 is made up of 15 amino acids. Germline V gives CDR1 DFQATT, CDR2 SNEGSKA (reference sequence). Between the trimmed V and J ends, which lost 0 bases and 4 bases, there was a span of 14 bases.

This clonotype was observed a few times. The rearrangement joins TRBV5-1 to TRBJ2-2, with a tentative D call TRBD2 (5 bases). The V and J ends lost 1 base and 4 bases respectively, with 11 bases between them. The CDR3 spans 15 residues. Germline values: CDR1 SGHRS, CDR2 YFSETQ. The CDR3 DNA follows: TGCGCCAGCAGCTTGCGTGAGGGCGCCACCGGGGAGCTGTTTTTT. Its translation: CASSLREGATGELFF.

The chain links TRBV5-1 to TRBJ1-3; 7 nucleotides align to TRBD1. This CDR3 region has 15 residues. Germline loops: CDR1 SGHRS, CDR2 YFSETQ. Trimming at V came to 5 bases and at J to 4 bases, leaving 9 bases not matched to a gene. The CDR3 sequence: CASSSTGDSGNTIYF. CDR3 coding DNA: TGCGCCAGCAGTTCCACAGGGGACTCGGGAAACACCATATATTTT.

The genes are TRBV9 and TRBJ2-2; D possibly matches TRBD1 or TRBD2 (5 bases each). V lost 4 bases and J 1 base, leaving 14 bases between the germline ends. The length of the CDR3 is 16 residues. The germline gives CDR1 SGDLS, CDR2 YYNGEE. The CDR3 bases are TGTGCCAGCAGCCCTACTGCAGGGAGGAACACCGGGGAGCTGTTTTTT. As protein: CASSPTAGRNTGELFF.

This clonotype was seen a handful of times. This chain uses TRBV20-1 with TRBJ2-7; D remains ambiguous. Trimming took 3 bases from V and 3 from J, leaving 9 bases between them. Germline loops: CDR1 DFQATT, CDR2 SNEGSKA (reference sequence). This CDR3 has 12 amino acids. In DNA, the CDR3 is TGCAGTGCTAGTTCGGCAGTCTACGAGCAGTACGTC. The encoded protein is CSASSAVYEQYV.

This clonotype has just a few counts. V gene TRBV4-1 combines with J gene TRBJ1-2; 8 bases line up with TRBD1. J was trimmed by 8 bases and V by 0 bases; bases with no gene match: 14. Germline CDR1 is MGHRA and CDR2 is YSYEKL. This CDR3 region has 17 residues. The DNA of the CDR3 is TGCGCCAGCAGCCAAGATCCCTCGACAGGGGCCAGGGGCGGCTACACCTTC. Protein: CASSQDPSTGARGGYTF.

This chain joins TRBV27 and TRBJ2-1, with D unclear. CDR1 is MNHEY and CDR2 is SMNVEV in the germline V gene (reference sequence). V shed 6 bases and J shed 0 bases, with 9 bases lying between them. This CDR3 spans 14 amino acids. CDR3 nucleotides: TGTGCCAGCAGCTATACTTTCTCCTACAATGAGCAGTTCTTC. This codes for CASSYTFSYNEQFF.

Points on this clonotype: At one end, the junction sequence differs from germline, possibly due to a read error. The V gene is TRBV20-1, the J gene TRBJ2-3, with 14 bases aligning to TRBD2. The CDR3 sequence is 16 residues long. Per the germline V gene, CDR1 is DFQATT and CDR2 is SNEGSKA (reference sequence). CDR3 sequence reads: CSATPGLAGEVDTQNF. The CDR3, as DNA: TGCAGTGCGACGCCGGGACTAGCGGGAGAAGTAGATACGCAGAATTTT.

This clonotype was counted a single time. The chain carries TRBV29-1 and TRBJ2-2, with D unresolved. Germline V CDR1 and CDR2: SQVTM, ANQGSEA. This CDR3 is built from 14 residues. V lost 4 bases to trimming and J lost 5 bases, with 14 bases between them. In DNA, the CDR3 is TGCAGCGTTGCGGGCACAACAGAAACCGGGGAGCTGTTTTTT. Translation: CSVAGTTETGELFF.

The chain links TRBV6-5 to TRBJ1-2, with D hard to call. V was shortened by 0 bases and J by 5 bases, with 16 bases between the two germline ends. This CDR3 region has 16 residues. The germline V gene encodes CDR1 MNHEY and CDR2 SVGAGI. CDR3 in amino acids: CASSYSPQGYNYGYTF. In DNA form, the CDR3 reads TGTGCCAGCAGTTACTCGCCCCAAGGGTATAATTATGGCTACACCTTC.

In this sample, this clonotype turned up once. The chain links TRBV20-1 to TRBJ2-3; a weak D match, TRBD2 (5 bases). Per the germline V gene, CDR1 is DFQATT and CDR2 is SNEGSKA (reference sequence). The CDR3 is made up of 14 amino acids. V was shortened by 3 bases and J by 1 base, with 11 bases between the two germline ends. The chain's CDR3 is CSASSRAGTDTQYF. CDR3 coding DNA: TGCAGTGCTAGTTCGCGGGCCGGCACAGATACGCAGTATTTT.

This clonotype was counted between two and nine times. The CDR3, as DNA: TGCGCCAGCAGCTCCGGGACAGGGGGTAGGAATGAGCAGTTCTTC. Amino acids: CASSSGTGGRNEQFF. The chain links TRBV5-1 to TRBJ2-1, with 11 bases that match TRBD1. The CDR3 consists of 15 residues. The V gene's germline CDR1 is SGHRS and CDR2 YFSETQ. The J segment lost 7 bases and the V segment lost 3 bases, leaving 6 bases of the junction unmatched.

This clonotype was picked up a small number of times. The V call is TRBV12-3 or TRBV12-4, the J call TRBJ1-6, with 8 bases that match TRBD1. The length of the CDR3 is 14 residues. The V gene end was trimmed by 6 bases and the J gene end by 7 bases; junction bases not matched to a gene: 5. In DNA form, the CDR3 reads TGTGCCAGCAGACCAACAGGGGGGAATTCACCCCTCCACTTT. Protein sequence: CASRPTGGNSPLHF.

The chain is built from TRBV2 and TRBJ2-3; 11 bases are shared with TRBD2. Germline loops: CDR1 SNHLY, CDR2 FYNNEI. This CDR3 spans 15 amino acids. Trimming removed 10 bases from V and 3 bases from J; junction bases left unmatched: 9. The CDR3 nucleotides read TGTGCCACCGCTCTAGCGGGAGGAGGGACAGATACGCAGTATTTT. It translates to CATALAGGGTDTQYF.

This rearrangement joins TRBV20-1 to TRBJ1-6, with a tentative D call TRBD1 (6 bases). V shed 2 bases and J shed 8 bases, with 19 bases lying between them. In germline, CDR1 is DFQATT, CDR2 SNEGSKA (reference sequence). CDR3 size: 16 residues. The CDR3 coding sequence is TGCAGTGCTAGACCATGGGGGGGACAAGGGGATTCACCCCTCCACTTT. Its translation is CSARPWGGQGDSPLHF.

The gene calls are TRBV19 and TRBJ1-1; D is possibly TRBD1 (6 bases). V was shortened by 5 bases and J by 5 bases, with 21 bases between the two germline ends. The CDR3 totals 16 residues. Germline CDR1 LNHDA, CDR2 SQIVND (reference sequence). CDR3 DNA sequence: TGTGCCAGTAGTCCCACGGGTGCAGGGGTCAGGACTGAAGCTTTCTTT. The encoded protein is CASSPTGAGVRTEAFF.

The J gene is TRBJ2-1, the V gene TRBV15; TRBD1 matches 8 bases. The length of the CDR3 is 15 residues. CDR1 and CDR2 from the germline V gene are LNHNV and YYDKDF (reference sequence). Trimming took 6 bases from V and 5 from J; bases not matched to a gene: 9. Here the CDR3 reads CATSIRQGRNNEQFF. CDR3 nucleotide sequence: TGTGCCACCAGTATACGACAGGGGCGGAACAATGAGCAGTTCTTC.

The chain is built from TRBV5-1 and TRBJ2-3; the match to TRBD2 covers 12 bases. V lost 5 bases to trimming and J lost 2 bases; unmatched junction nucleotides: 6. The CDR3 has 16 residues. Germline-derived CDR1 and CDR2 are SGHRS and YFSETQ. CDR3 DNA sequence: TGCGCCAGCAGTCGCTGGACTAGCGGGACCACAGATACGCAGTATTTT. The encoded protein is CASSRWTSGTTDTQYF.

The V gene is TRBV7-2, the J gene TRBJ1-1; 8 bases line up with TRBD1. CDR1 and CDR2 from the germline V gene are SGHTA and FQGNSA. Trimming removed 6 bases from V and 1 base from J; junction bases left unmatched: 4. CDR3 length: 14 residues. The CDR3 sequence: CASRNRGRNTEAFF. The CDR3 DNA is TGTGCCAGCAGGAACAGGGGGAGGAACACTGAAGCTTTCTTT.